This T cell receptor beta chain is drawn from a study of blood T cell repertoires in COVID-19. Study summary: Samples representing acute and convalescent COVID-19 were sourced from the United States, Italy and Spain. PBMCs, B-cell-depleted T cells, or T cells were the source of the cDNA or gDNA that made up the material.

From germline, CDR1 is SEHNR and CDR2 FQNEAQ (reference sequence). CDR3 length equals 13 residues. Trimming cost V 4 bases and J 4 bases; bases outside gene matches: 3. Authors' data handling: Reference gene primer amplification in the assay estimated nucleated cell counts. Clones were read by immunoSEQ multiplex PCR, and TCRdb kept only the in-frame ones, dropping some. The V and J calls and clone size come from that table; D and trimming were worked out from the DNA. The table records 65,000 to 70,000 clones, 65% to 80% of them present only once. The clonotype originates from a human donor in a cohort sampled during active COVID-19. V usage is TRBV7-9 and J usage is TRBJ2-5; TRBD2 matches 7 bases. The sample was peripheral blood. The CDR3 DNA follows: TGTGCCAGCAGCTCCCCGGGGGGAGAGACCCAGTACTTC. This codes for CASSSPGGETQYF.